These 8 T cell receptor beta chains were sequenced from one sample in a study of cytomegalovirus exposure and HLA in healthy donors. With 60 Vbeta and 13 Jbeta primers, the PCR was carried out. TCRdb's copy holds only in-frame clones and misses some; the assay was immunoSEQ multiplex PCR. The sample yields over 100,000 clones, under 85% seen once. Sequencing used PBMCs. Source of these receptors: a middle-aged man in good health and CMV-seropositive.

About this clone: The germline gene is not matched at one end of the junction; a read error may be the cause. This chain joins TRBV7-2 and TRBJ2-2; a possible D gene is TRBD1 (6 bases). The germline V gene has CDR1 SGHTA and CDR2 FQGNSA. CDR3 length: 15 residues. The chain's CDR3 is CASSARTAYTGELFF. The CDR3 region has the DNA TGTGCCAGCAGCGCCAGGACAGCTTACACGGGGGAGCTGTTTTTT.

This clone has only a few counts. The chain carries TRBV7-2 and TRBJ1-3; D might be TRBD1 (6 bases). V lost 1 base and J 2 bases, leaving 12 bases between the germline ends. The germline V gene has CDR1 SGHTA and CDR2 FQGNSA. The CDR3 consists of 16 residues. DNA for the CDR3: TGTGCCAGCAGCTTAGTAGGGGGGGGGACTGGAAACACCATATATTTT. It encodes CASSLVGGGTGNTIYF.

This clone has only one observation. This chain uses TRBV4-3 with TRBJ2-2; no reliable D call. The V gene's germline CDR1 is LGHNA and CDR2 YSLEER. V shed 4 bases and J shed 7 bases, with 7 bases lying between them. The CDR3 is made up of 12 amino acids. CDR3 region: CASSPAGGELFF. In nucleotides, the CDR3 is TGCGCCAGCAGCCCAGCAGGCGGGGAGCTGTTTTTT.

V and J are TRBV5-5 and TRBJ2-3, with 9 nucleotides matching TRBD2. Germline assignment: CDR1 SGHKS and CDR2 YYEKEE (reference sequence). V lost 5 bases, J lost 5 bases, and 15 bases stayed unmatched. This CDR3 contains 17 residues. CDR3 sequence reads: CASSYRGAGGPGDTQYF. CDR3 sequence (DNA): TGTGCCAGCAGTTACCGGGGGGCGGGGGGGCCCGGAGATACGCAGTATTTT.

The chain joins TRBV7-9 to TRBJ1-6, with D possibly TRBD1 on 6 matching bases. V lost 6 bases to trimming and J lost 5 bases, with 23 bases between them. In germline, CDR1 is SEHNR, CDR2 FQNEAQ (reference sequence). The CDR3 contains 18 residues. The CDR3 protein is CASSQRLDLQGNNSPLHF. In DNA form, the CDR3 reads TGTGCCAGCAGTCAACGGCTGGACCTACAGGGAAATAATTCACCCCTCCACTTT. The complete variable domain, with remaining parts taken from reference TRBV7-9 and TRBJ1-6, reads DTGVSQNPRHKITKRGQNVTFRCDPISEHNRLYWYRQTLGQGPEFLTYFQNEAQLEKSRLLSDRFSAERPKGSFSTLEIQRTEQGDSAMYLCASSQRLDLQGNNSPLHFGNGTRLTVT.

The rearrangement uses TRBV5-4 and TRBJ2-3; maybe TRBD1 (5 bases). The V end was cut by 5 bases, the J end by 4 bases, with 8 bases between. This CDR3 spans 12 amino acids. The V gene's germline CDR1 is SGHNT and CDR2 YYREEE (reference sequence). This CDR3 is CASRGPPDTQYF. The CDR3 coding sequence is TGTGCCAGCAGGGGGCCGCCAGATACGCAGTATTTT.

This clone was seen just once. The chain employs TRBV28 and TRBJ1-1; 8 nucleotides line up with TRBD1. The germline V gene encodes CDR1 MDHEN and CDR2 SYDVKM. The V segment lost 6 bases and the J segment 10 bases; nucleotides outside the gene matches: 19. This CDR3 has 16 amino acids. The CDR3 DNA sequence: TGTGCCAGCAGCTTAACCAACTTCGTGACAGGGGAAGGAGCTTTCTTT. Translating it yields CASSLTNFVTGEGAFF.

This clone appeared a few times. The gene calls are TRBV5-1 and TRBJ2-7; 10 nucleotides line up with TRBD1. Looked up from germline, CDR1 is SGHRS and CDR2 is YFSETQ. J was trimmed by 5 bases and V by 0 bases; bases with no gene match: 8. The CDR3 extends over 16 amino acids. This CDR3 reads CASSLVTGQGFHEQYF. CDR3 bases: TGCGCCAGCAGCTTGGTAACGGGACAGGGGTTCCACGAGCAGTACTTC.